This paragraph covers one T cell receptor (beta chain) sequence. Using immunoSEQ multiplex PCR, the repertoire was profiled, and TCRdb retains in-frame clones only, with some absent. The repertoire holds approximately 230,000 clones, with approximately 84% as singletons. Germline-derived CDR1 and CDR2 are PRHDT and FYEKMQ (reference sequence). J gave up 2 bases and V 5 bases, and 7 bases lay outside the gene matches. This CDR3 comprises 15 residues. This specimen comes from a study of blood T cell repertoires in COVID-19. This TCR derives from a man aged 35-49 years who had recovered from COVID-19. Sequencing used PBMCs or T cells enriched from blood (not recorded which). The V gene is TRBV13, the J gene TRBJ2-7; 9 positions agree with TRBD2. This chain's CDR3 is CASSRGLAGTYEQYF. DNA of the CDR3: TGTGCCAGCAGCCGCGGGCTAGCGGGAACCTACGAGCAGTACTTC.